The present T cell receptor (beta chain) was sequenced within a study of shared clonotypes between healthy human individuals. A deep-level run was used for the assay. Clones were sequenced by immunoSEQ multiplex PCR, and TCRdb holds only the in-frame ones, with some missing. This sample has about 2.3 million clones, with approximately 93% found just once. This CDR3 spans 14 amino acids. The V gene's germline CDR1 is SEHNR and CDR2 FQNEAQ (reference sequence). V lost 0 bases and J lost 7, with 7 bases in between. Donation came from healthy HIV-negative adults that had no recent acute infections or vaccinations.

The genes are TRBV7-9 and TRBJ1-6; D gene unclear. The TCR originated in a man younger than 35 in good health. Some clones in this sample may be carry-over from other donors' samples. Sequenced input: naive CD4+ T cells from PBMCs. Regarding subset: CD45RA+ positively selected. The CDR3 region has the DNA TGTGCCAGCAGCTTAGCGCCCGCGAATTCACCCCTCCACTTT. Translated: CASSLAPANSPLHF.